This TCR beta chain came from a study of T cell repertoires in cytomegalovirus infection. Background on the study: Indications came from public TCR beta signatures; they pointed to CMV infection and to a matching HLA type.

This clonotype has a handful of counts. Its cognate antigen is unknown. MiXCR, run by TCRdb on the reads, gives a single entry per CDR3 protein. The sample shows under 70,000 distinct CDR3 sequences, roughly 32% of them seen only once. Germline V gene data show CDR1 as SGHVS and CDR2 as FNYEAQ. Trimming removed 1 base from V and 7 bases from J, with 8 bases in between. This CDR3 comprises 12 residues. Study-wide points: HLA-C-restricted CMV clonotypes gave the most frequent clonotype in two of eight donors.

The rearrangement joins TRBV7-6 to TRBJ2-7; D remains ambiguous. The TCR comes from a human donor in good health (CMV status not recorded). Some clones in this sample may be carry-over from other donors' samples. The sequenced sample was PBMCs, sequenced either directly or after in vitro stimulation (not recorded which). DNA for the CDR3: TGTGCCAGCAGCTTAGGTGGAGTTGAGCAGTACTTC. Its translation: CASSLGGVEQYF.